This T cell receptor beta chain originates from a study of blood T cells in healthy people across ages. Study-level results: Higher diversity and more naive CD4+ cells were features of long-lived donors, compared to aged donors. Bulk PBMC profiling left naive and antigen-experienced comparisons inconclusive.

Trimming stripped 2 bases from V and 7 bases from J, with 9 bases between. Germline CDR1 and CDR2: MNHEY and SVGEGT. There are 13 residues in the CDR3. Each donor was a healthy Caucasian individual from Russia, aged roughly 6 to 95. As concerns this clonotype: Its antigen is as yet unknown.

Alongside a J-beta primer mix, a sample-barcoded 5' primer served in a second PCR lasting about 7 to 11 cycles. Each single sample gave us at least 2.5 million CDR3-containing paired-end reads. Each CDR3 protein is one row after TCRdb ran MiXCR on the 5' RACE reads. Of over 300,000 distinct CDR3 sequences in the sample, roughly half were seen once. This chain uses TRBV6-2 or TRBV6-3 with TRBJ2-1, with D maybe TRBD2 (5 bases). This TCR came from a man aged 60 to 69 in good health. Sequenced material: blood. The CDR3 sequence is CASSYPPGNEQFF. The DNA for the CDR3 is TGTGCCAGCAGTTACCCTCCGGGGAATGAGCAGTTCTTC.